This T cell receptor beta chain was captured by sequencing in a study of T cells in Graves' hyperthyroidism and ophthalmopathy. The overall study: Peripheral blood collection took place at initial diagnosis, before any treatment. Findings of the study overall: Blood also showed most of the thyroid clonotypes that were expanded above 0.001.

This clonotype was counted between two and nine times. What it binds is unknown. PBMCs came from 10 ml fresh peripheral blood. Amplified TCR beta CDR3 regions derived from RNA transcripts. Initially, a first-round RT-PCR of the TCR CDR3 employed the HTBI primer set. TCRdb fed the multiplex PCR reads into MiXCR, producing one record per CDR3 protein. The table has under 550,000 distinct CDR3 sequences, roughly 13% seen once. The length of the CDR3 is 15 residues. V shed 3 bases and J shed 7 bases, with 16 bases lying between them. From germline, CDR1 is MDHEN and CDR2 SYDVKM. The rearrangement uses TRBV28 and TRBJ1-5, with D possibly TRBD1 on 6 matching bases. This clonotype originated in a young woman with Graves' hyperthyroidism. The specimen was blood. In DNA form, the CDR3 reads TGTGCCAGCAGTTTTAATACAGGCAGGGGACAGCCCCAGCATTTT. Translating gives CASSFNTGRGQPQHF.